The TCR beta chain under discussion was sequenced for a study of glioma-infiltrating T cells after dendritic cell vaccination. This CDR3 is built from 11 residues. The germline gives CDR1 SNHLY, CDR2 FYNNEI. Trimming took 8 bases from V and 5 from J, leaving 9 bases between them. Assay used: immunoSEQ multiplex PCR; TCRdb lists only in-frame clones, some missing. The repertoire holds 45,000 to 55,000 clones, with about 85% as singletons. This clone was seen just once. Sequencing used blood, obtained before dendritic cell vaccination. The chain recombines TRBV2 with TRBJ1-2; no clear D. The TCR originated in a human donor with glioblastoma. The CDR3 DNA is TGTGCCAGCGATAACAGATATGGCTACACCTTC. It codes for CASDNRYGYTF.